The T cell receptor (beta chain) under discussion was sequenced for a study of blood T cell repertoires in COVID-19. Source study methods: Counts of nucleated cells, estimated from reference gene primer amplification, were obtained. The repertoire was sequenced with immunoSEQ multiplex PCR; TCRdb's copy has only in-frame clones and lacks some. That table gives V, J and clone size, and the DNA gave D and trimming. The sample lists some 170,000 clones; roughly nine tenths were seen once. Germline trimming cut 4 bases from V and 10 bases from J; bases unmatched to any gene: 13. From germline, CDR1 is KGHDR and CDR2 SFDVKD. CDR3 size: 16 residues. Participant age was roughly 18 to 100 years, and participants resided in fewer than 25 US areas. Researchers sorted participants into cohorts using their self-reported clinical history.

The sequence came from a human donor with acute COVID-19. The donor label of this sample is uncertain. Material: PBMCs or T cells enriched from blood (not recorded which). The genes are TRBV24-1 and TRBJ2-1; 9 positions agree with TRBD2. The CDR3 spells CATSDPSGESLGEQFF. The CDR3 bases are TGTGCCACCAGTGACCCTAGCGGGGAGTCCTTGGGGGAGCAGTTCTTC.